These T cell receptor beta chains were read from a single sample in a study of blood T cell repertoires in COVID-19. Profiled with immunoSEQ multiplex PCR; TCRdb holds only in-frame clones, not every one. The table includes around 200,000 clones, 75% to 90% detected once. Sequenced: PBMCs or T cells enriched from blood (not recorded which). Every receptor here comes from a young man who had recovered from COVID-19. Each CDR3 is given with its conserved first and last residue. D genes are given only for firm matches. Size is stated for part of the rows, as once, few or many counts, or as a class when the clone is expanded.

v_gene	d_gene	abundance	j_gene	CDR3aa	CDR3nt
TRBV5-8	NA	once	TRBJ1-1	CASSPEQRNTEAFF	TGTGCCAGCAGCCCCGAACAGAGGAACACTGAAGCTTTCTTT
TRBV3-1/TRBV3-2	TRBD1	NA	TRBJ1-2	CASSLQGANYGYTF	TGTGCCAGCAGCCTTCAGGGGGCTAACTATGGCTACACCTTC
TRBV6-1	NA	once	TRBJ2-7	CASSEVAGFYEQYF	TGTGCCAGCAGTGAAGTGGCAGGGTTCTACGAGCAGTACTTC
TRBV18	NA	NA	TRBJ2-7	CASSPGGQRDGEQYF	TGTGCCAGCTCACCGGGAGGACAAAGGGACGGCGAGCAGTACTTC
TRBV4-3	TRBD1	NA	TRBJ1-1	CASSQEAGTGGNTEAFF	TGCGCCAGCAGCCAAGAGGCGGGGACAGGGGGAAACACTGAAGCTTTCTTT
TRBV11-2	NA	NA	TRBJ1-4	CASSLRIETRGKLFF	TGTGCCAGCAGCTTAAGGATCGAGACTCGCGGAAAACTGTTTTTT
TRBV28	NA	few	TRBJ1-6	CASTERDSPLHF	TGTGCCAGCACCGAGCGGGATTCACCCCTCCACTTT
TRBV21-1	NA	few	TRBJ1-2	CASSKGAYGYTF	TGTGCCAGCAGCAAAGGGGCCTATGGCTACACCTTC
TRBV30	NA	NA	TRBJ1-2	CAWSANRAHGYTF	TGTGCCTGGAGTGCAAACAGGGCTCATGGCTACACCTTC
TRBV29-1	TRBD2	NA	TRBJ2-7	CSVIAGSSYEQYF	TGCAGCGTTATAGCGGGTAGCTCCTACGAGCAGTACTTC
TRBV10-1	TRBD1	NA	TRBJ1-1	CASSLTTGPENTEAFF	TGCGCCAGCAGCCTTACGACAGGGCCCGAGAACACTGAAGCTTTCTTT
TRBV27	NA	NA	TRBJ1-2	CASLDRNYGYTF	TGTGCCAGCCTAGACAGAAACTATGGCTACACCTTC
TRBV24-1	NA	NA	TRBJ1-2	CATSDPNRGSDGYTF	TGTGCCACCAGTGATCCAAACCGGGGAAGCGATGGCTACACCTTC
TRBV18	NA	NA	TRBJ1-1	CASSPFQAGSAEAFF	TGTGCCAGCTCACCATTTCAGGCGGGTAGCGCTGAAGCTTTCTTT
TRBV6-5	TRBD1	NA	TRBJ2-5	CASSYSGDRQETQYF	TGTGCCAGCAGTTACTCGGGGGACAGGCAAGAGACCCAGTACTTC
TRBV14	NA	NA	TRBJ1-2	CASSQDFRGVYGYTF	TGTGCCAGCAGCCAAGATTTCCGGGGTGTCTATGGCTACACCTTC
TRBV3-1/TRBV3-2	NA	NA	TRBJ1-6	CASSQAFGFSANSPLHF	TGTGCCAGCAGCCAAGCTTTCGGGTTTTCAGCAAATTCACCCCTCCACTTT